This T cell receptor beta chain is from a study of graft-versus-host responses after intestinal transplantation. This clone was picked up a small number of times. Sequencing was performed with immunoSEQ multiplex PCR; in TCRdb, only in-frame clones are kept and a portion is missing. The sample shows some 25,000 clones, 35% to 50% of them seen only once. The CDR3 runs 16 residues. V shed 5 bases and J shed 7 bases, with 20 bases lying between them. Germline CDR1 is MDHEN and CDR2 is SYDVKM. The clonotype comes from a human patient who received an intestinal transplant. V and J are TRBV28 and TRBJ2-2; TRBD2 might be the D (6 bases). The specimen comprised alloreactive CD4+ T cells from a mixed lymphocyte reaction culture, sampled before intestinal transplant. Regarding subset: CFSE-low proliferating T cells sorted from roughly six-day pre-transplant mixed lymphocyte reaction (GvH or HvG direction). The CDR3 bases are TGTGCCAGCAGTCTCGTAGGGACTGCAAACTTCGGGGAGCTGTTTTTT. Translated, it gives CASSLVGTANFGELFF.